A selection of T cell receptor beta chains follows, all from one sample in a study of blood T cell repertoires in COVID-19. Clones were read by immunoSEQ multiplex PCR, and TCRdb kept only the in-frame ones, dropping some. The data hold some 50,000 clones, with 80% to 90% observed a single time. Input material: peripheral blood. The receptors here all came from a man in his fifties or sixties with active COVID-19. CDR3s include the opening cysteine and the closing phenylalanine or tryptophan. Each record gives: J gene, V gene, clone size, D gene, CDR3 DNA, CDR3 protein. The D gene is left open where the match is weak. Size is stated for part of the rows, as once, few or many counts, or as a class when the clone is expanded.

>TRBJ2-1|TRBV24-1|.|.
TGTGCCACCAGTGATTTGTCCGACGGGTCCTACAATGAGCAGTTCTTC
CATSDLSDGSYNEQFF
>TRBJ2-7|TRBV2|few|TRBD2
TGTGCCAGCAGTGAAGCTGGCGGGAGAGCGGGCGAGCAGTACTTC
CASSEAGGRAGEQYF
>TRBJ1-1|TRBV6-2/TRBV6-3|.|.
TGTGCCAGCAGTTACCCCTCGACAGGGAACACTGAAGCTTTCTTT
CASSYPSTGNTEAFF
>TRBJ1-6|TRBV7-8|medium-sized|.
TGTGCCAGCAGTAGAGGGATTGGAATCGGGGGATCCTCACCCCTCCACTTT
CASSRGIGIGGSSPLHF
>TRBJ1-5|TRBV19|.|TRBD1
TGTGCCTGTGGGGGACAGGGATACAATCAGCCCCAGCATTTT
CACGGQGYNQPQHF
>TRBJ2-5|TRBV5-8|few|.
TGTGCCAGCAGGGTGGCGTCGGGGGAAGAGACCCAGTACTTC
CASRVASGEETQYF
>TRBJ2-7|TRBV6-5|.|TRBD1
TGTGCCAGCCTCTCGGACAGGGGATACGAGCAGTACTTC
CASLSDRGYEQYF
>TRBJ1-2|TRBV9|.|.
TGTGCCAGCAGCGTAGCTCAAATGGGAGGGGCTGGGAGCGGCTACACCTTC
CASSVAQMGGAGSGYTF
>TRBJ1-1|TRBV19|.|TRBD1
TGTGCCAGTAGTATATACAGGGGATCGGGCACTGAAGCTTTCTTT
CASSIYRGSGTEAFF
>TRBJ2-3|TRBV29-1|once|TRBD2
TGCAGCGTTGAAGATCTAGCGGGGGGGAAAGATACGCAGTATTTT
CSVEDLAGGKDTQYF
>TRBJ1-1|TRBV6-2/TRBV6-3|few|TRBD1
TGTGCCAGCAGTCAACAGGGGGCTTACACTGAAGCTTTCTTT
CASSQQGAYTEAFF
>TRBJ2-1|TRBV14|.|TRBD2
TGTGCCAGCAGCCCCGCCCTAGCGGGGCACAATGAGCAGTTCTTC
CASSPALAGHNEQFF
>TRBJ1-4|TRBV3-1/TRBV3-2|.|TRBD1
TGTGCCAGCAGCCAAGGCAGGGGGCACGAAAAACTGTTTTTT
CASSQGRGHEKLFF
>TRBJ1-3|TRBV19|.|TRBD1
TGTGCCAGCAGACCGGGACAGGGGTCAGTGTACGGAAACACCATATATTTT
CASRPGQGSVYGNTIYF
>TRBJ2-1|TRBV6-7|.|TRBD2
TGTGCCAGCAGTTACTCGACACGGCGGGACGGGGGGGACAATGAGCAGTTCTTC
CASSYSTRRDGGDNEQFF
>TRBJ2-7|TRBV7-8|.|TRBD2
TGTGCCAGCAGCTTGGTAGCGGGAGCCCCATTCTCCTACGAGCAGTACTTC
CASSLVAGAPFSYEQYF
>TRBJ1-5|TRBV2|few|TRBD1
TGTGCCAGCAGTGGTTTGGGGACAGGGAATCAGCCCCAGCATTTT
CASSGLGTGNQPQHF